The present entry profiles one T cell receptor beta chain with its context. Method: immunoSEQ multiplex PCR; TCRdb's copy keeps in-frame clones and lacks some. The data show approximately 74,000 clones, 88% seen once. These data are taken from a study of OX40 agonist ivuxolimab in advanced cancers. The CDR3 is 14 amino acids. V trimming: 8 bases; J trimming: 4 bases; junction bases outside the gene matches: 9. Looked up from germline, CDR1 is WSHSY and CDR2 is SAAADI. The sequence derives from an adult with an advanced solid tumor such as melanoma, head and neck, liver or kidney cancer. The chain employs TRBV10-2 and TRBJ1-2; 8 bases fit TRBD1. The specimen was CD4+ or CD8+ T cells sorted from blood, collected in a trial of the OX40 agonist ivuxolimab. The DNA for the CDR3 is TGCGCCAGCGGACAGGGTGAAGTGGGCTATGGCTACACCTTC. Translation: CASGQGEVGYGYTF.